This is a list of T cell receptor beta chains from one sample in a study of T cells in Graves' hyperthyroidism and ophthalmopathy. TCRdb ran MiXCR on the multiplex PCR reads and lists one entry per CDR3 protein. The sample contains roughly 300,000 distinct CDR3 sequences, approximately 14% of which appear only once. The sequencing input was blood. These receptors were taken from a woman in her twenties or thirties with Graves' hyperthyroidism. The CDR3 runs from the conserved cysteine through the conserved F or W. D genes are given only for firm matches. Clone size is stated in some rows and not others, as once, few, many or a class when expanded.

J gene: TRBJ2-1
D gene: -
V gene: TRBV5-6
clone size: -
CDR3 DNA: TGTGCCAGCAGCTTGTGGCAGAGTACATACAATGAGCAGTTCTTC
CDR3 protein: CASSLWQSTYNEQFF

J gene: TRBJ1-4
D gene: -
V gene: TRBV9
clone size: few
CDR3 DNA: TGTGCCAGCAGCGTAGAGGGGGGATCAGAGGAAAAACTGTTTTTT
CDR3 protein: CASSVEGGSEEKLFF

J gene: TRBJ2-1
D gene: -
V gene: TRBV7-3
clone size: once
CDR3 DNA: -
CDR3 protein: CASSFYICSARDLAAYNEQFF

J gene: TRBJ1-4
D gene: TRBD1
V gene: TRBV28
clone size: many
CDR3 DNA: TGTGCCAGCAGTGTGACAGGGGGAAAACTGTTTTTT
CDR3 protein: CASSVTGGKLFF

J gene: TRBJ2-7
D gene: TRBD2
V gene: TRBV20-1
clone size: many
CDR3 DNA: TGCAGTGCTCGAATACAACCGGGACTATCAGGCTACGAGCAGTACTTC
CDR3 protein: CSARIQPGLSGYEQYF

J gene: TRBJ2-1
D gene: -
V gene: TRBV28
clone size: many
CDR3 DNA: TGTGCCAGCAGTTTAGGGGCTAGCTCCTACAATGAGCAGTTCTTC
CDR3 protein: CASSLGASSYNEQFF

J gene: TRBJ2-6
D gene: -
V gene: TRBV2
clone size: many
CDR3 DNA: TGTGCCAGTTCACCAGGTGGTTCTGGGGTCAACGTCCTGACTTTC
CDR3 protein: CASSPGGSGVNVLTF

J gene: TRBJ2-1
D gene: TRBD1
V gene: TRBV9
clone size: -
CDR3 DNA: TGTGCCAGCAGCGTAGGAGGACAGGGTAGCGTGGGTGAGCAGTTCTTC
CDR3 protein: CASSVGGQGSVGEQFF

J gene: TRBJ2-5
D gene: -
V gene: TRBV3-1
clone size: many
CDR3 DNA: TGTGCCAGCAGCCCCGGACCGCCGCCCTTGGGGGAGACCCAGTACTTC
CDR3 protein: CASSPGPPPLGETQYF

J gene: TRBJ2-7
D gene: TRBD2
V gene: TRBV7-2
clone size: many
CDR3 DNA: TGTGCCAGCAGCTTACTAGCGGGAGCGAGAGAGCAGTACTTC
CDR3 protein: CASSLLAGAREQYF

J gene: TRBJ1-5
D gene: -
V gene: TRBV7-2
clone size: many
CDR3 DNA: TGTGCCAGCAGCTTCGACGGAGGGAATCAGCCCCAGCATTTT
CDR3 protein: CASSFDGGNQPQHF

J gene: TRBJ1-1
D gene: -
V gene: TRBV3-1
clone size: few
CDR3 DNA: TGTGCCAGCAGCCGTGGGAACATGAACACTGAAGCTTTCTTT
CDR3 protein: CASSRGNMNTEAFF

J gene: TRBJ2-6
D gene: TRBD1
V gene: TRBV28
clone size: many
CDR3 DNA: TGTGCCAGCCGACACTTGACAGGGGAAGGGAAGGGTGGTTTTGTTCGGGCCAACGTCCTGACTTTC
CDR3 protein: CASRHLTGEGKGGFVRANVLTF

J gene: TRBJ2-1
D gene: TRBD1
V gene: TRBV12-3/TRBV12-4
clone size: many
CDR3 DNA: TGTGCCAGCAGACCGGGACAGGTCCACAATGAGCAGTTCTTC
CDR3 protein: CASRPGQVHNEQFF

J gene: TRBJ2-2
D gene: TRBD1
V gene: TRBV19
clone size: many
CDR3 DNA: TGTGCCAGTAGTCCCAGGACAGGTCCCACCGGGGAGCTGTTTTTT
CDR3 protein: CASSPRTGPTGELFF

J gene: TRBJ2-1
D gene: TRBD2
V gene: TRBV30
clone size: few
CDR3 DNA: TGTGCCTGGTTGTTCAAAACCGGCGGGAGGAACAATGAGCAGTTCTTC
CDR3 protein: CAWLFKTGGRNNEQFF

J gene: TRBJ2-2
D gene: -
V gene: TRBV10-3
clone size: many
CDR3 DNA: TGTGCCATCAGTCACCAGGCGAACACCGGGGAGCTGTTTTTT
CDR3 protein: CAISHQANTGELFF

J gene: TRBJ2-7
D gene: TRBD2
V gene: TRBV5-1
clone size: many
CDR3 DNA: TGCGCCAGCAGCTTCTCGTCCGGGAGGCTGGGCTACGAGCAGTACTTC
CDR3 protein: CASSFSSGRLGYEQYF

J gene: TRBJ1-2
D gene: TRBD1
V gene: TRBV15
clone size: many
CDR3 DNA: TGTGCCACCAGCAGAGATAGGACAGGGAGTAACTATGGCTACACCTTC
CDR3 protein: CATSRDRTGSNYGYTF

J gene: TRBJ2-7
D gene: -
V gene: TRBV28
clone size: many
CDR3 DNA: TGTGCCAGCAGTTTACTATGGGGCTCCTACGAGCAGTACTTC
CDR3 protein: CASSLLWGSYEQYF

J gene: TRBJ2-6
D gene: TRBD1
V gene: TRBV6-9
clone size: few
CDR3 DNA: TGCGCCAGCTGCTTCGGGGACAGGGGGCCTTGTAATCGCTCTGGGGCCAACGTCCTGACTTTC
CDR3 protein: CASCFGDRGPCNRSGANVLTF

J gene: TRBJ1-1
D gene: -
V gene: TRBV27
clone size: -
CDR3 DNA: TGTGCCAGCAGTTTATACGGGGAGGTGAACACTGAAGCTTTCTTT
CDR3 protein: CASSLYGEVNTEAFF

J gene: TRBJ2-1
D gene: TRBD2
V gene: TRBV20-1
clone size: many
CDR3 DNA: TGCAGTGCTCCCGGGACTAGCGGGATATGGCTAGATAATGAGCAGTTCTTC
CDR3 protein: CSAPGTSGIWLDNEQFF

J gene: TRBJ2-2
D gene: -
V gene: TRBV29-1
clone size: few
CDR3 DNA: TGCAGCGTTGAAGATCCGACGGCAGGTCGCACCGGGGAGCTGTTTTTT
CDR3 protein: CSVEDPTAGRTGELFF

J gene: TRBJ2-2
D gene: -
V gene: TRBV29-1
clone size: few
CDR3 DNA: TGCACCGCCGGGGAGGCGACCGGGGAGCTGTTTTTT
CDR3 protein: CTAGEATGELFF

J gene: TRBJ2-7
D gene: -
V gene: TRBV11-2
clone size: many
CDR3 DNA: TGTGCCAGCAGCTCCGCAGGGTCCTACGAGCAGTACTTC
CDR3 protein: CASSSAGSYEQYF

J gene: TRBJ1-2
D gene: -
V gene: TRBV19
clone size: few
CDR3 DNA: TGTGCCAGTAGTATGGTCTATGGCTACACCTTC
CDR3 protein: CASSMVYGYTF

J gene: TRBJ2-7
D gene: TRBD2
V gene: TRBV29-1
clone size: many
CDR3 DNA: TGCAGCGTCTTTATAGCGGGGAGCTCCTACGAGCAGTACTTC
CDR3 protein: CSVFIAGSSYEQYF

J gene: TRBJ2-5
D gene: -
V gene: TRBV30
clone size: -
CDR3 DNA: TGTGCCTGGAGCTCGGGACTCCTAGAGACCCAGTACTTC
CDR3 protein: CAWSSGLLETQYF

J gene: TRBJ2-1
D gene: -
V gene: TRBV6-2/TRBV6-3
clone size: -
CDR3 DNA: TGTGCCAGCAGTTGGGGACTTCCTAGCGGAGGGGGGGATGAGCAGTTCTTC
CDR3 protein: CASSWGLPSGGGDEQFF

J gene: TRBJ2-3
D gene: -
V gene: TRBV7-9
clone size: many
CDR3 DNA: TGTGCCAGCAGCTTAGGACAGCGGAACACAGATACGCAGTATTTT
CDR3 protein: CASSLGQRNTDTQYF

J gene: TRBJ2-7
D gene: -
V gene: TRBV13
clone size: -
CDR3 DNA: TGTGCCAGCAGCGCCTCACTAGTCAGCGAGCAGTACTTC
CDR3 protein: CASSASLVSEQYF

J gene: TRBJ1-1
D gene: -
V gene: TRBV12-3/TRBV12-4
clone size: many
CDR3 DNA: TGTGCCAGCACCGAAATCACTGAAGCTTTCTTT
CDR3 protein: CASTEITEAFF

J gene: TRBJ2-3
D gene: -
V gene: TRBV5-1
clone size: many
CDR3 DNA: TGCGCCAGCAGCTTCGAGGCGGGTACGCAGTATTTT
CDR3 protein: CASSFEAGTQYF

J gene: TRBJ2-3
D gene: -
V gene: TRBV28
clone size: many
CDR3 DNA: TGTGCCAGCAGCCCGATACAAGATACGCAGTATTTT
CDR3 protein: CASSPIQDTQYF

J gene: TRBJ2-5
D gene: -
V gene: TRBV12-3/TRBV12-4
clone size: many
CDR3 DNA: TGTGCCAGCAGTTTATTTGAAGGGGAGACCCAGTACTTC
CDR3 protein: CASSLFEGETQYF

J gene: TRBJ1-2
D gene: -
V gene: TRBV28
clone size: many
CDR3 DNA: TGTGCCAGCAGTTCTGGGGGGGTGGACCGTAACTATGGCTACACCTTC
CDR3 protein: CASSSGGVDRNYGYTF

J gene: TRBJ1-1
D gene: -
V gene: TRBV28
clone size: many
CDR3 DNA: TGTGCCAGCAGTACCCGAGGGGGGGTGAACACTGAAGCTTTCTTT
CDR3 protein: CASSTRGGVNTEAFF

J gene: TRBJ1-3
D gene: -
V gene: TRBV10-3
clone size: -
CDR3 DNA: TGTGCCATCAGACCCCGGGAGGGAAACACCATATATTTT
CDR3 protein: CAIRPREGNTIYF

J gene: TRBJ1-5
D gene: -
V gene: TRBV5-5
clone size: few
CDR3 DNA: TGTGCCAGCAGCTCGTCAGGGTTTGTCTCGGATCAGCCCCAGCATTTT
CDR3 protein: CASSSSGFVSDQPQHF

J gene: TRBJ2-3
D gene: -
V gene: TRBV20-1
clone size: many
CDR3 DNA: TGCAGTGCTAGAGAGGGGGTCGGGGGCACAGATACGCAGTATTTT
CDR3 protein: CSAREGVGGTDTQYF

J gene: TRBJ2-3
D gene: -
V gene: TRBV20-1
clone size: -
CDR3 DNA: TGCAGTGCTTCCCAACGGGGGCGGGAGTCGACAGATACGCAGTATTTT
CDR3 protein: CSASQRGRESTDTQYF